This T cell receptor beta chain was observed in a study of blood T cells in healthy people across ages. Study summary: About one barcoded beta molecule per two T cells was the capture yield of template switching.

The V end was cut by 1 base, the J end by 13 bases, with 23 bases between. The CDR3 has 16 amino acids. CDR1 is MNHEY and CDR2 is SVGAGI in the germline V gene. A second PCR of about 7 to 12 cycles used a sample-barcoded 5' primer and a J-beta primer mix. MiXCR, applied by TCRdb to the 5' RACE reads, yields one record per CDR3 protein. The sample consists of hundreds of thousands of distinct CDR3 sequences, less than 45% of them appearing once. The sample taken for sequencing was blood. The chain couples TRBV6-5 to TRBJ2-1; D may be TRBD1 (6 bases). The receptor comes from a man older than 75 in good health. The CDR3 DNA reads TGTGCCAGCAGTTACTGGTCGACCGGGACACAAGAGACCCAGTTCTTC. Protein: CASSYWSTGTQETQFF.